This TCR beta chain stems from a study of CD8 T cells in Susac syndrome. The sequenced target, TCR beta, came from blood CD8+ and CD4+ T cells. The multiple sclerosis control group consisted of treatment-naive patients whose relapsing-remitting disease, which was either stable or active, fulfilled revised McDonald criteria. The RNA, 0.5 to 1 ug, was put through reverse transcription using random hexamers. The CDR3 of TCR beta was amplified by immunoSEQ multiplex PCR across 54 Vbeta and 13 Jbeta. MiXCR, applied by TCRdb to the immunoSEQ multiplex PCR reads, yields one record per CDR3 protein. The sample shows about 150,000 distinct CDR3 sequences, roughly 94% of them seen only once. Trimming shortened V by 3 bases and J by 8 bases, and 7 bases separated the two germline ends. In germline, CDR1 is SGHAT, CDR2 FQNNGV. CDR3 length equals 11 residues.

The sequence was obtained from a human donor with multiple sclerosis. J is TRBJ1-2 and V is TRBV11-2; a possible D gene is TRBD1 (6 bases). Sequencing was performed on CD8+ T cells from PBMCs. The CDR3 sequence: CASSLGGGYTF. In DNA form, the CDR3 reads TGTGCCAGCAGCTTGGGGGGCGGCTACACCTTC.